Below, 5 T cell receptor beta chains from the same sample are listed, as sequenced in a study of T cell changes during pregnancy in multiple sclerosis (dated by TCRdb to 2018 to 2020). The library relied on the immunoSEQ multiplex PCR assay. In its TCRdb copy, this immuneACCESS table keeps in-frame sequences only and misses some clones. Where compared with another copy, unresolved V genes explain less than half of these, and the others have no known cause. The sample has approximately 50,000 clones on record, 91% of them singletons. Jointly, the top ten make up about 10% of the sample. The sample here was CD8+ T cells from peripheral blood mononuclear cells, taken after pregnancy. Receptor source: a female donor with multiple sclerosis, enrolled in a pregnancy study.

This clone ranks as medium-sized (0.01 to 0.1%). This chain connects TRBV9 to TRBJ2-5; the D gene is possibly TRBD2 (5 bases). This CDR3 has 15 amino acids. Trimming removed 0 bases at V and 1 base at J, with 10 bases between. From germline, CDR1 is SGDLS and CDR2 YYNGEE. The CDR3 region has the DNA TGTGCCAGCAGCGTAGTTGGCCTAGCCCAAGAGACCCAGTACTTC. This gives the protein CASSVVGLAQETQYF.

The V gene is TRBV6-1, the J gene TRBJ1-1, with 7 bases aligning to TRBD1. Germline V lookup: CDR1 MNHNS, CDR2 SASEGT. Trimming at V came to 0 bases and at J to 2 bases, leaving 6 bases not matched to a gene. The CDR3 loop spans 16 amino acids. CDR3 DNA sequence: TGTGCCAGCAGTGAAGCCCCAACAGGGGCCAACACTGAAGCTTTCTTT. Translation: CASSEAPTGANTEAFF.

The CDR3 sequence is CASSSGGGTNEKLFF. CDR3 bases: TGTGCCAGCAGCTCAGGTGGTGGAACTAATGAAAAACTGTTTTTT. The V and J genes are TRBV5-6 and TRBJ1-4; D is uncertain. This CDR3 comprises 15 residues. CDR1 SGHDT and CDR2 YYEEEE come from the germline V gene. V lost 3 bases and J lost 1, with 10 bases in between. Filled out from reference TRBV5-6 and TRBJ1-4, the complete variable domain reads DAGVTQSPTHLIKTRGQQVTLRCSPKSGHDTVSWYQQALGQGPQFIFQYYEEEERQRGNFPDRFSGHQFPNYSSELNVNALLLGDSALYLCASSSGGGTNEKLFFGSGTQLSVL.

The gene calls are TRBV7-6 and TRBJ2-1; D possibly corresponds to TRBD1 (5 bases). Germline CDR1 SGHVS, CDR2 FNYEAQ. Between the trimmed V and J ends, which lost 4 bases and 6 bases, there was a span of 13 bases. There are 14 residues in the CDR3. CDR3 in amino acids: CASSSTGPVNEQFF. The CDR3 DNA is TGTGCCAGCAGCTCAACAGGACCGGTCAATGAGCAGTTCTTC.

This clone showed up many times. The chain recombines TRBV19 with TRBJ2-7; no definite D call. V lost 1 base and J lost 3, with 10 bases in between. Germline CDR1 reads LNHDA; CDR2 reads SQIVND (reference sequence). The CDR3 totals 14 residues. The CDR3 DNA is TGTGCCAGTAGTATAGGCGGCTATCACTACGAGCAGTACTTC. Its protein is CASSIGGYHYEQYF.